The 30 T cell receptor beta chains listed next were all sequenced from one sample in a study of cytomegalovirus exposure and HLA in healthy donors. TCRdb's table, derived via immunoSEQ multiplex PCR, lists solely in-frame clones and lacks some. Of 90,000 to 150,000 clones listed, about 82% are singletons. What was sequenced was PBMCs. These receptors all stem from a man younger than 35 in good health and CMV-seronegative.

The rearrangement uses TRBV30 and TRBJ2-2; D is unclear. Per germline, CDR1 GTSNPN and CDR2 SVGIG (reference sequence). V was clipped by 0 bases and J by 7 bases, with 6 bases between them. This CDR3 is 12 amino acids long. CDR3 in DNA: TGTGCCTGGAGTGTACCCGGCGGGGAGCTGTTTTTT. It is translated as CAWSVPGGELFF.

V is TRBV19 and J is TRBJ2-6, with 10 bases matching TRBD2. The CDR3 consists of 18 residues. J was trimmed by 2 bases and V by 4 bases; bases with no gene match: 8. Germline CDR1 and CDR2: LNHDA and SQIVND (reference sequence). The CDR3 loop reads CASSTLAGGSAGANVLTF. CDR3 bases: TGTGCCAGTAGTACGTTAGCGGGGGGAAGTGCTGGGGCCAACGTCCTGACTTTC.

The chain combines TRBV9 with TRBJ1-3, with D possibly matching TRBD1 (6 bases). Germline values: CDR1 SGDLS, CDR2 YYNGEE. The CDR3 is 16 amino acids. Trimming stripped 4 bases from V and 0 bases from J, with 14 bases between. The DNA for the CDR3 is TGTGCCAGCAGCCCCGGGGGGGGCAGCTCTGGAAACACCATATATTTT. Protein sequence: CASSPGGGSSGNTIYF.

The chain couples TRBV12-5 to TRBJ2-5, with 8 bases lining up with TRBD1. From germline, CDR1 is LGHNT and CDR2 FRNRAP. The CDR3 is 16 residues long. With 4 bases clipped from V and 5 bases from J, the junction kept 12 bases outside the gene matches. DNA for the CDR3: TGTGCTAGTGGTTGGACGGACAGGGTAGGTCATGAGACCCAGTACTTC. Its translation is CASGWTDRVGHETQYF.

The rearrangement uses TRBV19 and TRBJ1-1; tentatively, D is TRBD1 (5 bases). Trimming left V 7 bases short and J 7 bases short, with 19 bases between. Germline values: CDR1 LNHDA, CDR2 SQIVND (reference sequence). CDR3 size: 14 residues. This CDR3 is CASTTKLGGFEAFF. The CDR3 nucleotides read TGTGCCAGTACCACAAAACTGGGGGGGTTTGAAGCTTTCTTT.

The J gene is TRBJ2-7, the V gene TRBV27; no reliable D call. Germline CDR1 is MNHEY and CDR2 is SMNVEV (reference sequence). CDR3 size: 11 residues. Between the trimmed V and J ends, which lost 4 bases and 3 bases, there was a span of 4 bases. CDR3 sequence reads: CASSSFYEQYF. As DNA, the CDR3 is TGTGCCAGCAGTTCATTCTACGAGCAGTACTTC.

This clone was observed once. The chain recombines TRBV5-1 with TRBJ2-7; TRBD2 agrees at 8 bases. V shed 0 bases, J shed 4 bases, and the junction held 12 bases outside the gene matches. CDR1 SGHRS and CDR2 YFSETQ come from the germline V gene. This CDR3 region has 17 residues. This chain's CDR3 is CASSLVGGAGGRYEQYF. The CDR3 region has the DNA TGCGCCAGCAGCTTGGTCGGTGGGGCGGGAGGTCGTTACGAGCAGTACTTC. The full variable domain, rest sourced from reference TRBV5-1 and TRBJ2-7, is KAGVTQTPRYLIKTRGQQVTLSCSPISGHRSVSWYQQTPGQGLQFLFEYFSETQRNKGNFPGRFSGRQFSNSRSEMNVSTLELGDSALYLCASSLVGGAGGRYEQYFGPGTRLTVT.

The gene calls are TRBV30 and TRBJ2-5; a possible D gene is TRBD1 (6 bases). The CDR3 length is 13 residues. Germline assignment: CDR1 GTSNPN and CDR2 SVGIG (reference sequence). Deletions cut 0 bases from V and 5 bases from J, with 10 bases between. The CDR3 sequence is CAWSVLRGETQYF. CDR3 coding DNA: TGTGCCTGGAGTGTACTCAGGGGCGAGACCCAGTACTTC.

This sequence joins TRBV30 and TRBJ1-4; D is undetermined. The V gene lost 7 bases and the J gene lost 8 bases, with 14 bases spanning the gap. Germline V gene sequence: CDR1 GTSNPN, CDR2 SVGIG (reference sequence). The length of the CDR3 is 12 residues. The CDR3 bases are TGTGCCTCATCTTTCGATCAGGAAAAACTGTTTTTT. Encoded protein: CASSFDQEKLFF.

This clone has a single count. The chain employs TRBV4-1 and TRBJ1-3; D possibly corresponds to TRBD1 (5 bases). The CDR3 is made up of 18 amino acids. CDR1 is MGHRA and CDR2 is YSYEKL in the germline V gene. V was clipped by 4 bases and J by 4 bases, with 23 bases between them. The CDR3 reads CASSLTSRGTNSGNTIYF. CDR3 in DNA: TGCGCCAGCAGCCTAACCAGCCGGGGGACGAATTCAGGAAACACCATATATTTT.

V gene TRBV19 combines with J gene TRBJ2-7; 10 bases align to TRBD2. The CDR3 extends over 14 amino acids. J lost 5 bases, V lost 5 bases, and 6 bases had no gene match. CDR1 and CDR2 (germline): LNHDA, SQIVND (reference sequence). The CDR3 DNA sequence: TGTGCCAGTAGTGCTAGCGGGAGTATCCACGAGCAGTACTTC. Protein sequence: CASSASGSIHEQYF.

The chain links TRBV9 to TRBJ2-3; the D gene is possibly TRBD2 (5 bases). The CDR3 loop spans 16 amino acids. The germline V gene has CDR1 SGDLS and CDR2 YYNGEE. V was trimmed by 0 bases and J by 0 bases, leaving 11 bases between them. CDR3 DNA: TGTGCCAGCAGCGTAGGTCCTAGCTATAGCACAGATACGCAGTATTTT. Translation: CASSVGPSYSTDTQYF.

This rearrangement joins TRBV30 to TRBJ2-7, with a weak D call TRBD2 (6 bases). Trimming shortened V by 2 bases and J by 4 bases, and 9 bases separated the two germline ends. This CDR3 has 12 residues. The V gene's germline CDR1 is GTSNPN and CDR2 SVGIG (reference sequence). CDR3 sequence (DNA): TGTGCCTGGAGTCCTAGCGTGTACGAGCAGTACTTC. Translation gives CAWSPSVYEQYF.

This clone came up a few times. V gene TRBV15 combines with J gene TRBJ2-7, with D possibly matching TRBD1 (6 bases). Between the trimmed V and J ends, which lost 4 bases and 2 bases, there was a span of 9 bases. This CDR3 contains 13 residues. Germline values: CDR1 LNHNV, CDR2 YYDKDF (reference sequence). CDR3 sequence reads: CATSTRTAYEQYF. In nucleotides, the CDR3 is TGTGCCACCAGCACTAGGACAGCCTACGAGCAGTACTTC. Looking up the rest from reference TRBV15 and TRBJ2-7 gives the full variable domain: DAMVIQNPRYQVTQFGKPVTLSCSQTLNHNVMYWYQQKSSQAPKLLFHYYDKDFNNEADTPDNFQSRRPNTSFCFLDIRSPGLGDTAMYLCATSTRTAYEQYFGPGTRLTVT.

This clone has a single count. The chain uses TRBV7-9 and TRBJ2-7; no firm D call. V was cut by 5 bases and J by 4 bases, with 18 bases left in between. Germline V gene lookup returns CDR1 SEHNR and CDR2 FQNEAQ (reference sequence). The length of the CDR3 is 15 residues. The CDR3 coding sequence is TGTGCCAGCAGCCACCCCGAATTGGGCCAATACGAGCAGTACTTC. Protein: CASSHPELGQYEQYF.

The V call is TRBV6-1, the J call TRBJ1-1, with a tentative D call TRBD1 (5 bases). V was cut by 0 bases and J by 0 bases, with 14 bases left in between. The CDR3 totals 17 residues. Germline loops: CDR1 MNHNS, CDR2 SASEGT. In nucleotides, the CDR3 is TGTGCCAGCAGTGAAGCGCTTCGCGGACACATGAACACTGAAGCTTTCTTT. Its protein is CASSEALRGHMNTEAFF.

The V call is TRBV6-1, the J call TRBJ2-3; D ambiguous. This CDR3 contains 13 residues. CDR1 is MNHNS and CDR2 is SASEGT in the germline V gene. Trimming took 4 bases from V and 6 from J, leaving 11 bases between them. CDR3 sequence: CASSGAPPDTQYF. CDR3 DNA: TGTGCCAGCAGTGGGGCTCCTCCTGATACGCAGTATTTT.

This clone appeared a few times. The identical CDR3 is also encoded by other nucleotide sequences in the sample. The gene calls are TRBV7-2 and TRBJ1-3; TRBD1 aligns across 8 bases. The CDR3 has 15 residues. The V gene's germline CDR1 is SGHTA and CDR2 FQGNSA. With 2 bases clipped from V and 1 base from J, the junction kept 1 base outside the gene matches. Here the CDR3 reads CASSLRQGSGNTIYF. The CDR3 DNA reads TGTGCCAGCAGCTTACGACAGGGGTCTGGAAACACCATATATTTT.

The V and J genes are TRBV5-1 and TRBJ2-3; 14 bases agree with TRBD2. J gave up 4 bases and V 4 bases, and 5 bases lay outside the gene matches. The CDR3 length is 16 residues. Germline assignment: CDR1 SGHRS and CDR2 YFSETQ. DNA for the CDR3: TGCGCCAGCAGCCAGGGACTAGCGGGAGCCCCAGATACGCAGTATTTT. Its protein product is CASSQGLAGAPDTQYF. The entire variable domain, with the rest obtained from reference TRBV5-1 and TRBJ2-3, is as follows: KAGVTQTPRYLIKTRGQQVTLSCSPISGHRSVSWYQQTPGQGLQFLFEYFSETQRNKGNFPGRFSGRQFSNSRSEMNVSTLELGDSALYLCASSQGLAGAPDTQYFGPGTRLTVL.

The chain joins TRBV19 to TRBJ1-1, with 11 bases matching TRBD1. V shed 3 bases and J 6 bases; nucleotides not matched to a gene: 3. Per germline, CDR1 LNHDA and CDR2 SQIVND (reference sequence). This CDR3 region has 14 residues. The CDR3 DNA sequence: TGTGCCAGTAGTATTGGGACAGGGGGTGCTGAAGCTTTCTTT. Its translation: CASSIGTGGAEAFF.

The chain carries TRBV6-5 and TRBJ2-5, with TRBD2 identical over 10 bases. This CDR3 is built from 15 residues. The V gene's germline CDR1 is MNHEY and CDR2 SVGAGI. V dropped 6 bases and J dropped 7; count of bases not matched to a gene: 11. The CDR3 DNA is TGTGCCAGCAGCTTTAGCGGGGGGCAGTCGGTGACCCAGTACTTC. It specifies CASSFSGGQSVTQYF.

The chain uses TRBV7-2 and TRBJ1-1, with 11 positions matching TRBD1. The germline V gene has CDR1 SGHTA and CDR2 FQGNSA. CDR3 length: 15 amino acids. Unmatched junction bases numbered 7, after V lost 5 bases and J lost 5 bases. CDR3 loop: CASSIRTGGRTEAFF. For the CDR3, the DNA is TGTGCCAGCAGCATAAGGACAGGGGGCAGAACTGAAGCTTTCTTT.

The gene calls are TRBV6-5 and TRBJ1-2; D possibly corresponds to TRBD1 (5 bases). CDR1 is MNHEY and CDR2 is SVGAGI in the germline V gene. This CDR3 comprises 15 residues. V lost 2 bases, J lost 8 bases, and 18 bases lay in between. CDR3: CASSYRGSRAEGYTF. DNA of the CDR3: TGTGCCAGCAGTTACCGGGGGTCGAGGGCTGAGGGCTACACCTTC.

The J gene is TRBJ1-1, the V gene TRBV27, with D possibly being TRBD1 (5 bases). Per the germline V gene, CDR1 is MNHEY and CDR2 is SMNVEV (reference sequence). Trimming removed 6 bases at V and 0 bases at J, with 14 bases between. CDR3 length equals 15 residues. The CDR3 DNA reads TGTGCCAGCAGAATCTCAGACAGACTGAACACTGAAGCTTTCTTT. It codes for CASRISDRLNTEAFF.

This CDR3 is CASRWGDGTDTQYF. The CDR3 coding sequence is TGTGCCAGCAGATGGGGCGATGGGACAGATACGCAGTATTTT. The chain links TRBV7-2 to TRBJ2-3; D perhaps matches TRBD1 (5 bases). The V gene's germline CDR1 is SGHTA and CDR2 FQGNSA. The ends were cut back, 6 bases at V and 3 bases at J, with 13 bases in the middle. CDR3 length: 14 amino acids.

This chain joins TRBV19 and TRBJ1-2, with unresolved D. The CDR3 is 13 residues long. CDR1 is LNHDA, CDR2 SQIVND, per germline (reference sequence). Trimming stripped 3 bases from V and 4 bases from J, with 9 bases between. CDR3 sequence: CASSIAGSYGYTF. The DNA for the CDR3 is TGTGCCAGTAGTATTGCGGGGTCCTATGGCTACACCTTC.

This clone was detected only once. The chain combines TRBV27 with TRBJ1-6, with 7 bases that match TRBD1. After removal of 3 bases from V and 7 bases from J, the junction contained 15 bases not matched to a gene. This CDR3 is built from 18 residues. The germline V gene encodes CDR1 MNHEY and CDR2 SMNVEV (reference sequence). The CDR3 spells CASSFLSGGQFQNSPLHF. The CDR3 region has the DNA TGTGCCAGCAGTTTTCTGTCAGGGGGGCAGTTCCAAAATTCACCCCTCCACTTT.

The gene calls are TRBV6-1 and TRBJ2-1; TRBD2 matches 8 bases. The CDR3 spans 11 residues. Germline V gene sequence: CDR1 MNHNS, CDR2 SASEGT. The V and J ends lost 5 bases and 15 bases, in that order; junction bases with no gene match: 6. The CDR3 nucleotides are TGTGCCAGCAGTACGGGACTAGTGTGGTTCTTC. Its protein is CASSTGLVWFF.

This clone came up a few times. The gene calls are TRBV19 and TRBJ1-1, with 8 bases aligning to TRBD1. The CDR3 consists of 13 residues. The J segment lost 10 bases and the V segment lost 3 bases, leaving 7 bases of the junction unmatched. Germline V gene sequence: CDR1 LNHDA, CDR2 SQIVND (reference sequence). Here the CDR3 DNA reads TGTGCCAGTAGTATCGGGCCGGGACAGGCAGCTTTCTTT. It yields the protein CASSIGPGQAAFF.

The chain is built from TRBV14 and TRBJ1-4; tentatively, D is TRBD1 (6 bases). Trimming cost V 4 bases and J 0 bases, with 9 bases left between them. The CDR3 length is 15 residues. Germline V lookup: CDR1 SGHDN, CDR2 FVKESK. This CDR3 reads CASSLGTTTNEKLFF. CDR3 DNA: TGTGCCAGCAGCCTTGGGACAACAACTAATGAAAAACTGTTTTTT.